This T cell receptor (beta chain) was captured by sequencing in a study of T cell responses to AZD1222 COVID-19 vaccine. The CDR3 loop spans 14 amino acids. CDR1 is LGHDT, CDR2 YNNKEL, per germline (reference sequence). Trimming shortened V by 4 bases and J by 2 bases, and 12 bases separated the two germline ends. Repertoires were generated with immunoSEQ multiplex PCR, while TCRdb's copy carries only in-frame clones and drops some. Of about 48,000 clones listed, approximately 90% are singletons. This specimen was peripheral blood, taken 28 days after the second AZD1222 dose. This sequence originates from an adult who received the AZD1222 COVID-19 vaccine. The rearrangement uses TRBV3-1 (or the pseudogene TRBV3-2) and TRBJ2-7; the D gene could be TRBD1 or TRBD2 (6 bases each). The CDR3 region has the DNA TGTGCCAGCAGCCCGCGGGACACCACCTACGAGCAGTACTTC. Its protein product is CASSPRDTTYEQYF.